The next 7 T cell receptor beta chains were all read from a single sample in a study of T cell changes during pregnancy in multiple sclerosis. Repertoires were generated with immunoSEQ multiplex PCR, while TCRdb's copy carries only in-frame clones and drops some. The sample includes more than 40,000 clones, 70% to 90% of them seen just once. This material consisted of CD4+ T cells from peripheral blood mononuclear cells, taken in the first trimester of pregnancy. The receptors originated from a female donor with multiple sclerosis, enrolled in a pregnancy study.

J is TRBJ1-1 and V is TRBV19; the D is unclear. This CDR3 has 13 residues. V was trimmed by 5 bases and J by 0 bases, leaving 7 bases between them. Germline-derived CDR1 and CDR2 are LNHDA and SQIVND (reference sequence). CDR3: CASSWRLNTEAFF. The CDR3 DNA is TGTGCCAGTAGTTGGAGGTTGAACACTGAAGCTTTCTTT.

The V and J genes are TRBV19 and TRBJ1-5; D may be TRBD1 (6 bases). The CDR3 sequence is 14 residues long. V gave up 5 bases and J gave up 2 bases, with 10 bases separating them. Germline V gene data show CDR1 as LNHDA and CDR2 as SQIVND (reference sequence). The CDR3 here is CASSEGDGNQPQHF. The CDR3 nucleotides read TGTGCCAGTAGTGAGGGGGATGGCAATCAGCCCCAGCATTTT.

The chain combines TRBV19 with TRBJ1-1; 10 bases match TRBD1. Germline V gene data show CDR1 as LNHDA and CDR2 as SQIVND (reference sequence). The J segment lost 10 bases and the V segment lost 5 bases, leaving 4 bases of the junction unmatched. The CDR3 has 12 residues. CDR3 DNA: TGTGCCAGTAGTCTTAGGGACAGGGGAGCTTTCTTT. Translation gives CASSLRDRGAFF.

The chain recombines TRBV10-1 with TRBJ1-1; the match to TRBD1 covers 9 bases. From germline, CDR1 is WNHNN and CDR2 SYGVQD (reference sequence). CDR3 length: 16 residues. J lost 11 bases, V lost 3 bases, and 16 bases had no gene match. The CDR3: CASSDAGTGHEQDAFF. The CDR3 DNA reads as TGCGCCAGCAGTGATGCCGGGACAGGGCATGAGCAGGATGCTTTCTTT.

The chain carries TRBV5-1 and TRBJ1-1, with D hard to call. Germline V gene data show CDR1 as SGHRS and CDR2 as YFSETQ. V was trimmed by 2 bases and J by 2 bases, leaving 13 bases between them. CDR3 size: 15 residues. As DNA, the CDR3 is TGCGCCAGCAGCTTTGACCCTAGCCCAAACACTGAAGCTTTCTTT. Translation: CASSFDPSPNTEAFF.

The chain links TRBV4-1 to TRBJ2-7, with 11 bases fitting TRBD1. V dropped 1 base and J dropped 4; count of bases not matched to a gene: 9. The CDR3 is 17 residues long. The germline V gene encodes CDR1 MGHRA and CDR2 YSYEKL. The CDR3 reads CASSQGRVGQGAYEQYF. CDR3 nucleotide sequence: TGCGCCAGCAGCCAAGGGCGTGTAGGACAGGGGGCGTACGAGCAGTACTTC.

The V call is TRBV11-2, the J call TRBJ2-5; TRBD2 matches at 14 bases. J was trimmed by 5 bases and V by 4 bases; bases with no gene match: 6. Per the germline V gene, CDR1 is SGHAT and CDR2 is FQNNGV. This CDR3 spans 16 amino acids. CDR3 sequence (DNA): TGTGCCAGCAGCTCCTGGGGACTAGCGGGAGTGGAGACCCAGTACTTC. Its translation: CASSSWGLAGVETQYF.